This TCR beta chain comes out of a study of blood T cell repertoires in COVID-19. Study at large: Donors in the United States, Italy and Spain gave samples during acute or convalescent COVID-19.

Per germline, CDR1 ENHRY and CDR2 SYGVKD. The CDR3 loop spans 15 amino acids. The V end was cut by 3 bases, the J end by 0 bases, with 10 bases between. TCRdb keeps only in-frame clones here, not all; method: immunoSEQ multiplex PCR. The sample records over 200,000 clones, 81% being singletons. Material for sequencing was peripheral blood. The chain carries TRBV10-3 and TRBJ2-3; no clear D. The source is a woman older than 75 with acute or convalescent COVID-19. CDR3 DNA sequence: TGTGCCATCAGTGATCTATCAGGAAGCACAGATACGCAGTATTTT. As protein: CAISDLSGSTDTQYF.